The clone carrying this T cell receptor (beta chain) was seen once. Its specificity is not known. Busulfan-fludarabine conditioning, marrow transplant, and cyclophosphamide on days +3 and +4 were administered. The data were produced by immunoSEQ multiplex PCR, yet TCRdb's version contains in-frame clones alone and is incomplete. The table includes about 10,000 clones, 80% to 85% detected once. This entry is derived from a study of T cells after posttransplantation cyclophosphamide. General observations from the study: Recipient CMV seropositivity and CMV reactivation strongly tracked TRB clonality.

Germline V gene data show CDR1 as SGHNT and CDR2 as YYREEE (reference sequence). V was shortened by 4 bases and J by 0 bases, with 14 bases between the two germline ends. The CDR3 is made up of 15 amino acids. The clonotype was recovered from a female patient between 40 and 50 years old who received an allogeneic stem cell transplant from a related donor, was CMV-positive, and had no GVHD. Some T cells may be the graft donor's. The rearrangement uses TRBV5-4 and TRBJ2-7, with D possibly matching TRBD2 (6 bases). The source material was PBMCs, sampled approximately 2,000 days after a stem cell transplant with posttransplant cyclophosphamide. CDR3 in amino acids: CASSLSGSISYEQYF. CDR3 coding DNA: TGTGCCAGCAGCCTTAGCGGCTCCATCTCCTACGAGCAGTACTTC.